The 17 T cell receptor beta chains reported below all come from one sample, sequenced in a study of blood T cell repertoires in COVID-19. The repertoire was sequenced with immunoSEQ multiplex PCR; TCRdb's copy has only in-frame clones and lacks some. This sample carries 250,000 or so clones, 70% to 85% of them seen once, and the ten largest clones take about 10%. Specimen: peripheral blood. The receptors here all came from a man of 80 years or more with acute or convalescent COVID-19.

The V gene is TRBV30, the J gene TRBJ1-6; D is ambiguous. CDR3 size: 13 residues. V lost 5 bases and J lost 8, with 13 bases in between. Germline V gene sequence: CDR1 GTSNPN, CDR2 SVGIG (reference sequence). CDR3 residues: CAWGVTGYSPLHF. CDR3 sequence (DNA): TGTGCCTGGGGCGTAACGGGGTATTCACCCCTCCACTTT. The complete variable domain, with remaining parts taken from reference TRBV30 and TRBJ1-6, reads SQTIHQWPATLVQPVGSPLSLECTVEGTSNPNLYWYRQAAGRGLQLLFYSVGIGQISSEVPQNLSASRPQDRQFILSSKKLLLSDSGFYLCAWGVTGYSPLHFGNGTRLTVT.

V usage is TRBV9 and J usage is TRBJ2-1, with D possibly matching TRBD2 (6 bases). Trimming took 0 bases from V and 0 from J, leaving 13 bases between them. The CDR3 consists of 17 residues. CDR1 is SGDLS and CDR2 is YYNGEE in the germline V gene. CDR3 sequence reads: CASSVVPGGSSYNEQFF. The CDR3 DNA reads TGTGCCAGCAGCGTAGTCCCCGGGGGAAGCTCCTACAATGAGCAGTTCTTC.

In the case of this clone: Other DNA sequences in this sample translate to the same CDR3. The genes are TRBV24-1 and TRBJ1-2; 8 positions agree with TRBD1. The V and J ends lost 4 bases and 4 bases, in that order; junction bases with no gene match: 4. The CDR3 contains 14 residues. CDR1 is KGHDR, CDR2 SFDVKD, per germline. The CDR3 reads CATSDLGQAYGYTF. Here the CDR3 DNA reads TGTGCCACCAGTGACCTGGGACAGGCCTATGGCTACACCTTC.

The count of this clone is one. The rearrangement links TRBV6-1 to TRBJ2-2, with D perhaps matching TRBD2 (6 bases). The germline V gene encodes CDR1 MNHNS and CDR2 SASEGT. V lost 3 bases and J lost 5, with 13 bases in between. This CDR3 contains 15 residues. For the CDR3, the DNA is TGTGCCAGCAGTGATCGGGGGAGACCTACCGGGGAGCTGTTTTTT. Translated, it gives CASSDRGRPTGELFF.

The chain joins TRBV5-1 to TRBJ2-2; 7 positions match TRBD1. The ends lost 1 base at V and 4 bases at J; junction bases unmatched: 7. The CDR3 extends over 16 amino acids. The germline V gene encodes CDR1 SGHRS and CDR2 YFSETQ. The CDR3 sequence: CASSLSGQARTGELFF. Here the CDR3 DNA reads TGCGCCAGCAGCTTGTCCGGACAGGCACGCACCGGGGAGCTGTTTTTT.

CDR3: CASSLSPPQYHSAFF. The CDR3 region has the DNA TGTGCCAGCAGTTTATCGCCACCTCAGTATCATTCGGCTTTCTTT. This rearrangement joins TRBV27 to TRBJ1-1; no clear D. Germline V CDR1 and CDR2: MNHEY, SMNVEV (reference sequence). The CDR3 sequence is 15 residues long. The V end lost 0 bases, the J end lost 11 bases, and 19 bases lay between the germline ends.

The chain has TRBV15 and TRBJ1-4, with D perhaps TRBD1 (5 bases). CDR1 is LNHNV, CDR2 YYDKDF, per germline (reference sequence). The ends were cut back, 0 bases at V and 4 bases at J, with 6 bases in the middle. The CDR3 extends over 14 amino acids. The CDR3 is CATSRDQGNEKLFF. The CDR3 DNA sequence: TGTGCCACCAGCAGAGATCAGGGTAATGAAAAACTGTTTTTT. The variable domain in full, completed from reference TRBV15 and TRBJ1-4, reads DAMVIQNPRYQVTQFGKPVTLSCSQTLNHNVMYWYQQKSSQAPKLLFHYYDKDFNNEADTPDNFQSRRPNTSFCFLDIRSPGLGDTAMYLCATSRDQGNEKLFFGSGTQLSVL.

The V gene is TRBV27, the J gene TRBJ1-2; 9 bases are shared with TRBD1. After removal of 6 bases from V and 5 bases from J, the junction contained 4 bases not matched to a gene. The germline V gene has CDR1 MNHEY and CDR2 SMNVEV (reference sequence). The CDR3 is made up of 13 amino acids. This CDR3 is CASRQDRGYGYTF. The CDR3 DNA reads TGTGCCAGCAGACAGGACAGGGGTTATGGCTACACCTTC.

The chain has TRBV19 and TRBJ1-5, with D maybe TRBD1 (5 bases). V dropped 5 bases and J dropped 4 bases, with 15 bases sitting between them. The CDR3 runs 15 residues. Germline-derived CDR1 and CDR2 are LNHDA and SQIVND (reference sequence). The CDR3 DNA reads as TGTGCCAGTAGTGAGATCGGAGGGGAGAATCAGCCCCAGCATTTT. This gives the protein CASSEIGGENQPQHF.

The V call is TRBV24-1, the J call TRBJ1-2; 8 nucleotides align to TRBD1. V shed 11 bases, J shed 8 bases, and the junction held 18 bases outside the gene matches. CDR1 is KGHDR, CDR2 SFDVKD, per germline. The CDR3 runs 15 residues. The CDR3 region has the DNA TGTGCCATCGGGGACAGGTTCGGGACTGAGGCGGGCTACACCTTC. Its protein product is CAIGDRFGTEAGYTF.

This clone appeared many times. This chain connects TRBV5-1 to TRBJ2-5, with a weak D call TRBD2 (6 bases). The V gene lost 1 base and the J gene lost 4 bases, with 14 bases spanning the gap. The length of the CDR3 is 15 residues. Looked up from germline, CDR1 is SGHRS and CDR2 is YFSETQ. CDR3: CASSLSTSSAETQYF. The CDR3 DNA follows: TGCGCCAGCAGCTTGTCCACTAGCTCCGCAGAGACCCAGTACTTC.

The chain recombines TRBV7-8 with TRBJ2-7; no definite D call. Trimming stripped 5 bases from V and 0 bases from J, with 11 bases between. CDR3 length equals 14 residues. Per germline, CDR1 SGHVS and CDR2 FQNEAQ. CDR3: CASSPRRISYEQYF. As DNA, the CDR3 is TGTGCCAGCAGCCCCCGCAGAATCTCCTACGAGCAGTACTTC.

This clone was seen just once. This rearrangement joins TRBV18 to TRBJ1-1; unclear D gene. V was clipped by 3 bases and J by 4 bases, with 18 bases between them. This CDR3 has 16 residues. Looked up from germline, CDR1 is KGHSH and CDR2 is LQKENI. The CDR3 spells CASSPPGYRAFTEAFF. Here the CDR3 DNA reads TGTGCCAGCTCACCCCCGGGGTACCGAGCATTCACTGAAGCTTTCTTT.

The chain has TRBV28 and TRBJ1-2; D is perhaps TRBD1 (5 bases). Germline V gives CDR1 MDHEN, CDR2 SYDVKM. V lost 5 bases and J lost 4, with 20 bases in between. The CDR3 totals 16 residues. CDR3 amino acids: CASSPESLPQGYGYTF. CDR3 bases: TGTGCCAGCAGTCCTGAGAGCCTCCCCCAGGGCTATGGCTACACCTTC.

The chain carries TRBV18 and TRBJ2-7, with 11 bases lining up with TRBD1. The V and J ends lost 3 bases and 3 bases, in that order; junction bases with no gene match: 4. CDR3 length: 15 residues. The V gene's germline CDR1 is KGHSH and CDR2 LQKENI. The CDR3 region is CASSPRTGGNYEQYF. The CDR3 DNA reads TGTGCCAGCTCACCCAGGACAGGGGGCAACTACGAGCAGTACTTC.

The chain uses TRBV7-9 and TRBJ1-6; 7 nucleotides align to TRBD1. V dropped 5 bases and J dropped 7; count of bases not matched to a gene: 5. CDR1 and CDR2 from the germline V gene are SEHNR and FQNEAQ (reference sequence). The CDR3 totals 14 residues. The CDR3 here is CASSLQGKNSPLHF. The CDR3 DNA sequence: TGTGCCAGCAGCCTACAGGGGAAGAATTCACCCCTCCACTTT.

The chain couples TRBV28 to TRBJ1-5; 9 positions match TRBD1. The trim removed 5 bases at V and 6 bases at J, leaving 14 bases unmatched. CDR3 length equals 17 residues. CDR1 is MDHEN and CDR2 is SYDVKM in the germline V gene. The CDR3 protein is CASSAPYSYRGPQPQHF. CDR3 sequence (DNA): TGTGCCAGCAGTGCCCCGTACTCTTACAGGGGGCCTCAGCCCCAGCATTTT.